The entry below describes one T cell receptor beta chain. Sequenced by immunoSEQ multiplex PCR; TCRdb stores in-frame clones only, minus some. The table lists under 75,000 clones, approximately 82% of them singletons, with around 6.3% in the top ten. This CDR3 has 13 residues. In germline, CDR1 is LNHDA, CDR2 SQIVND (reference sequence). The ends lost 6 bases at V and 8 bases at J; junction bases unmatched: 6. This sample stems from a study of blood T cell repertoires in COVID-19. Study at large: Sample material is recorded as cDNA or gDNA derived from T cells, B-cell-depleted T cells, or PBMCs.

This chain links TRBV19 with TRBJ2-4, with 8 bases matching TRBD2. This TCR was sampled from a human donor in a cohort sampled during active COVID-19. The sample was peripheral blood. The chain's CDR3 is CASRRGGRDIQYF. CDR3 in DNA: TGTGCCAGTAGACGGGGGGGAAGGGACATTCAGTACTTC.